This T cell receptor (beta chain) was sequenced in a study of cytomegalovirus exposure and HLA in healthy donors. V lost 6 bases and J lost 5; bases outside the gene matches: 6. The germline gives CDR1 MNHEY, CDR2 SMNVEV (reference sequence). CDR3 length equals 14 residues. This clone was picked up one time. This table comes from immunoSEQ multiplex PCR, and its TCRdb copy is limited to in-frame clones, with some not included. Here the sample spans 86,000 or so clones, 90% to 97% being singletons. The receptor's source is a man between 18 and 29 years old in good health and CMV-seropositive. The source material was PBMCs. V gene TRBV27 combines with J gene TRBJ1-1; 10 bases line up with TRBD1. CDR3 in amino acids: CASRGQGLMTEAFF. CDR3 in DNA: TGTGCCAGCAGGGGACAGGGGTTGATGACTGAAGCTTTCTTT.